The 14 T cell receptor beta chains reported below all come from one sample, sequenced in a study of PD-1 blockade in classical Hodgkin lymphoma (TCRdb year 2020). The time point label on this specimen signifies: cycle 4 day 1 (C4D1), after 5 to 7 weeks of nivolumab. All trial patients had relapsed after autologous stem cell transplantation, with cohorts A, B and C differing in prior brentuximab vedotin exposure. The library was made by the immunoSEQ multiplex PCR assay. TCRdb mirrors the immuneACCESS table, restricted to in-frame sequences. Some clones are absent from its copies; in checked studies, under half trace to an unresolved V gene, and the reason for the others is unknown. The sample yields approximately 90,000 clones; around 80% were counted once. The ten biggest clones cover about 15% of the sample. The starting material was peripheral blood mononuclear cells (PBMCs), obtained before the fourth cycle of nivolumab. All receptors come from a human donor with classical Hodgkin lymphoma.

This clone has a single count. V is TRBV6-6 and J is TRBJ2-7; TRBD2 agrees at 7 bases. CDR1 and CDR2 (germline): MNHNY, SVGAGI (reference sequence). The CDR3 consists of 15 residues. Unmatched junction bases numbered 12, after V lost 5 bases and J lost 5 bases. This CDR3 reads CASSPLGGSAHEQYF. CDR3 in DNA: TGTGCCAGCAGTCCCCTCGGCGGGAGTGCACACGAGCAGTACTTC.

The rearrangement uses TRBV28 and TRBJ2-2; 12 nucleotides line up with TRBD2. CDR3 size: 15 residues. J gave up 5 bases and V 3 bases, and 1 base lay outside the gene matches. Germline V gene data show CDR1 as MDHEN and CDR2 as SYDVKM. The CDR3 region has the DNA TGTGCCAGCAGTTTTGGGACTAGCGGGACCGGGGAGCTGTTTTTT. Residues: CASSFGTSGTGELFF.

The chain joins TRBV28 to TRBJ1-5; 8 positions agree with TRBD1. Germline V gene lookup returns CDR1 MDHEN and CDR2 SYDVKM. This CDR3 has 15 residues. Trimming cost V 6 bases and J 0 bases; bases outside gene matches: 4. The CDR3 loop is CASRRQGNSNQPQHF. The CDR3 DNA reads TGTGCCAGCAGGAGACAGGGGAATAGCAATCAGCCCCAGCATTTT. Supplemented by reference TRBV28 and TRBJ1-5, the full variable domain reads DVKVTQSSRYLVKRTGEKVFLECVQDMDHENMFWYRQDPGLGLRLIYFSYDVKMKEKGDIPEGYSVSREKKERFSLILESASTNQTSMYLCASRRQGNSNQPQHFGDGTRLSIL.

The chain links TRBV28 to TRBJ1-2; possibly TRBD1 for D (6 bases). Trimming pared 4 bases from V and 3 bases from J, leaving 9 bases between. Germline V gene data show CDR1 as MDHEN and CDR2 as SYDVKM. This CDR3 comprises 13 residues. Here the CDR3 DNA reads TGTGCCAGCAGTTCGGCAGGGGACTATGGCTACACCTTC. Translating it yields CASSSAGDYGYTF.

The genes are TRBV5-1 and TRBJ2-3; D gene unclear. The CDR3 covers 14 residues. V gave up 4 bases and J gave up 2 bases, with 11 bases separating them. Germline loops: CDR1 SGHRS, CDR2 YFSETQ. The CDR3 loop is CASSADGTTDTQYF. The CDR3, as DNA: TGCGCCAGCAGCGCGGACGGAACCACAGATACGCAGTATTTT.

The chain links TRBV6-5 to TRBJ1-3, with D tentatively TRBD1 (6 bases). This CDR3 comprises 14 residues. Germline V gene sequence: CDR1 MNHEY, CDR2 SVGAGI. V dropped 6 bases and J dropped 2 bases, with 11 bases sitting between them. The CDR3 is CASSPQGTGNTIYF. CDR3 bases: TGTGCCAGCAGCCCACAGGGTACTGGAAACACCATATATTTT.

The chain recombines TRBV7-2 with TRBJ2-7, with D perhaps matching TRBD1 (6 bases). Germline V gene data show CDR1 as SGHTA and CDR2 as FQGNSA. V was clipped by 4 bases and J by 2 bases, with 15 bases between them. The CDR3 is 15 residues long. The chain's CDR3 is CASSSARDTPYEQYF. In DNA form, the CDR3 reads TGTGCCAGCAGCTCAGCCCGGGACACCCCCTACGAGCAGTACTTC.

This chain joins TRBV6-1 and TRBJ2-7; D tentatively fits TRBD1 or TRBD2 (5 bases each). The CDR3 contains 14 residues. V lost 6 bases and J 3 bases, leaving 15 bases between the germline ends. In germline, CDR1 is MNHNS, CDR2 SASEGT. CDR3 region: CASRGPKGGYEQYF. The CDR3 bases are TGTGCCAGCAGGGGACCCAAGGGCGGCTACGAGCAGTACTTC.

V and J are TRBV27 and TRBJ2-1, with a possible D match to TRBD2 (5 bases). From germline, CDR1 is MNHEY and CDR2 SMNVEV (reference sequence). Trimming left V 8 bases short and J 5 bases short, with 13 bases between. The CDR3 length is 13 residues. The CDR3 is CASEDWLNNEQFF. Here the CDR3 DNA reads TGTGCCAGCGAGGACTGGCTGAACAATGAGCAGTTCTTC.

The chain links TRBV5-1 to TRBJ1-2; D possibly corresponds to TRBD1 (5 bases). V gave up 4 bases and J gave up 0 bases, with 13 bases separating them. The CDR3 length is 15 residues. Germline CDR1 reads SGHRS; CDR2 reads YFSETQ. CDR3 residues: CASSGTPQANYGYTF. For the CDR3, the DNA is TGCGCCAGCAGCGGGACGCCCCAAGCTAACTATGGCTACACCTTC.

This clone has only a few counts. The sample carries other DNA sequences with the same CDR3. The chain employs TRBV5-3 and TRBJ1-2; 9 bases fit TRBD1. TRBV5-3 is given ORF status, its function remaining uncertain. V trimming: 8 bases; J trimming: 6 bases; junction bases outside the gene matches: 11. CDR3 length equals 14 residues. The chain's CDR3 is CASSPTGGRDGYTF. The CDR3 DNA reads TGTGCCAGCAGCCCAACAGGGGGCCGGGATGGCTACACCTTC.

In its sample, this clone was seen a few times. V gene TRBV19 combines with J gene TRBJ2-7; 8 bases are a match to TRBD1. The CDR3 extends over 14 amino acids. Germline values: CDR1 LNHDA, CDR2 SQIVND (reference sequence). V lost 6 bases and J lost 6; bases outside the gene matches: 10. As DNA, the CDR3 is TGTGCCAGTAGGGACCGACAGGGGAGCGTCGAGCAGTACTTC. This codes for CASRDRQGSVEQYF.

This chain links TRBV6-1 with TRBJ2-7; D not certain. CDR3 size: 13 residues. V was pared by 7 bases and J by 0 bases, with 10 bases between. CDR1 MNHNS and CDR2 SASEGT come from the germline V gene. CDR3 sequence: CASTHTPSYEQYF. In nucleotides, the CDR3 is TGTGCCAGCACTCATACCCCCTCCTACGAGCAGTACTTC.

The chain has TRBV7-8 and TRBJ2-3, with D possibly TRBD2 on 6 matching bases. The V end lost 5 bases, the J end lost 0 bases, and 21 bases lay between the germline ends. The CDR3 spans 18 residues. Germline V lookup: CDR1 SGHVS, CDR2 FQNEAQ. The CDR3 DNA follows: TGTGCCAGCAGCCTCCAGACTAGTCCCCGTGCTAGCACAGATACGCAGTATTTT. It specifies CASSLQTSPRASTDTQYF.